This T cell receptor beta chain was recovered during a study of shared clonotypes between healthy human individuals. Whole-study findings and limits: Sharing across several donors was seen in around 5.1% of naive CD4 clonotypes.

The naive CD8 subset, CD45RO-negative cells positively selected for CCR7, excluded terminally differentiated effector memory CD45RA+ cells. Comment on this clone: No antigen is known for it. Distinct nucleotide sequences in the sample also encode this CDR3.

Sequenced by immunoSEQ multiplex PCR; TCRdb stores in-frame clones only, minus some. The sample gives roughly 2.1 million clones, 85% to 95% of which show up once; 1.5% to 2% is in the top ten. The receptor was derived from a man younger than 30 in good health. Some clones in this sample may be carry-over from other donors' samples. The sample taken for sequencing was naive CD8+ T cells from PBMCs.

CDR3 region: CASSVAGGGEQYF. The CDR3 DNA reads TGTGCCAGCAGCGTAGCAGGGGGCGGCGAGCAGTACTTC. This chain uses TRBV9 with TRBJ2-7; 8 bases map to TRBD1. The trim removed 0 bases at V and 6 bases at J, leaving 2 bases unmatched. The CDR3 totals 13 residues. Germline CDR1 is SGDLS and CDR2 is YYNGEE.